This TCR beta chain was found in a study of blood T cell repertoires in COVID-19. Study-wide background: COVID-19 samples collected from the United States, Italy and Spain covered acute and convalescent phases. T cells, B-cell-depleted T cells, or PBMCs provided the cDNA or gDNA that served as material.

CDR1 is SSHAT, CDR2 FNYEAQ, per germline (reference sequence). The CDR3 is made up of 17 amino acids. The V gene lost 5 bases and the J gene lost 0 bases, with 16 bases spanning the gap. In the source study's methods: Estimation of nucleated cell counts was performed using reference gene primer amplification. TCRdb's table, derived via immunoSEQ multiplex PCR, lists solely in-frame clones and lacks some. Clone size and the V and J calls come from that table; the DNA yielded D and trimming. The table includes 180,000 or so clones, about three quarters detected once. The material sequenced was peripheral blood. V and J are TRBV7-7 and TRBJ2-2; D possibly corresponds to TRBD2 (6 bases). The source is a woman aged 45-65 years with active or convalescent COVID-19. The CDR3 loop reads CASSPRLGGANTGELFF. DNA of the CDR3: TGTGCCAGCAGCCCGCGTTTGGGGGGAGCGAACACCGGGGAGCTGTTTTTT.